One sample yielded the 19 T cell receptor delta chains listed below, sequenced in a study of γδ T cells in repeated Plasmodium falciparum infection. TCRdb reprocessed the multiplex PCR reads through CATT. The table records tens of thousands of delta-chain clones, over 1.5% of them present only once. Vgamma9/Vdelta2+ and Vdelta2-negative gammadelta T cells were flow-sorted from PBMC for bulk sequencing. The specimen sequenced was gamma-delta T cells from blood. The receptors were gathered from a pool of human donors (malaria-infected and uninfected, not separated).

As to this clone: A far bigger clonotype differs at one base, so this is likely a read error. This same CDR3 is encoded by further DNA sequences in the sample. The chain couples TRDV1 to TRDJ1; weak D call: TRDD3 (6 bases). The J gene was missing in TCRdb and was found by matching the end of the DNA to germline. The CDR3 spans 21 residues. Trimming left V 5 bases short and J 2 bases short, with 33 bases between. Germline V CDR1 and CDR2: TSWWSYY, QGS. This chain's CDR3 is CALGPPWGRWGGAGETDKLIF. DNA of the CDR3: TGTGCTCTTGGGCCACCCTGGGGACGATGGGGGGGTGCGGGGGAAACCGATAAACTCATCTTT.

Points on this clone: TCRdb pairs this DNA with a much larger clone's protein that differs at residue 5, likely a read error; the protein shown was translated from the DNA. The rearrangement joins TRDV1 to TRDJ1; D is perhaps TRDD2 or TRDD3 (6 bases each). CDR3 length: 21 amino acids. Per the germline V gene, CDR1 is TSWWSYY and CDR2 is QGS. The V end was cut by 4 bases, the J end by 0 bases, with 30 bases between. Written as DNA, the CDR3 is TGTGCTCTTGGGGGAGGCTCCTACGGGGGAGTACGATTAGGGTACACCGATAAACTCATCTTT. Residues: CALGGGSYGGVRLGYTDKLIF.

On this clone: TCRdb shows a much larger clone's protein in place of this DNA's translation, and the two differ at residue 4, likely through a read error; the protein shown is translated from the DNA. The CDR3 is CALRLNLGVTSRYTDKLIF. In DNA form, the CDR3 reads TGTGCTCTCCGACTAAACCTGGGGGTCACTTCTAGGTACACCGATAAACTCATCTTT. This chain uses TRDV1 with TRDJ1; 7 nucleotides align to TRDD3. Trimming at V came to 9 bases and at J to 0 bases, leaving 22 bases not matched to a gene. The CDR3 loop spans 19 amino acids. CDR1 TSWWSYY and CDR2 QGS come from the germline V gene.

This clone was counted only a few times. TCRdb assigns this DNA the protein of a much larger clone, which departs from its translation at residue 6; this likely reflects a read error, and the protein shown comes from translating the DNA. J is TRDJ1 and V is TRDV1; D is perhaps TRDD2 (6 bases). Germline V gene data show CDR1 as TSWWSYY and CDR2 as QGS. The CDR3 extends over 13 amino acids. Trimming cost V 9 bases and J 0 bases, with 11 bases left between them. The CDR3 sequence is CALFLWNTDKLIF. CDR3 DNA: TGTGCTCTATTCCTATGGAACACCGATAAACTCATCTTT.

Ten or more counts support this clone. For this DNA, TCRdb reports the protein of a much larger clone, which diverges at residue 20, most likely from a read error; the protein presented here is translated directly from the DNA. The rearrangement uses TRDV2 and TRDJ3, with 8 nucleotides matching TRDD3. The CDR3 has 22 residues. Germline CDR1 is GEAIGNYY and CDR2 is EKD. The CDR3 DNA reads as TGTGCCTGTGACTCCGGCGCGTTTACTGGGGGCCCGAGCTCCTGGGACACCCGACAGACGTTTTTC. Translating gives CACDSGAFTGGPSSWDTRQTFF.

Remarks on this clone: The TCRdb protein, from a much larger clone, departs from this DNA's translation at residue 27, likely by read error; the protein shown derives from the DNA. The V call is TRDV1, the J call TRDJ2; the D gene is possibly TRDD2 (5 bases). The germline gives CDR1 TSWWSYY, CDR2 QGS. The length of the CDR3 is 30 residues. CDR3 residues: CALGGLTTKPPLPGFRNDACGSALTAKLFF. CDR3 sequence (DNA): TGTGCTCTTGGGGGACTAACAACTAAACCCCCCCTACCCGGATTTCGTAATGATGCCTGTGGTAGTGCTTTGACAGCAAAACTCTTCTTT.

This clone was observed a few times. TCRdb assigns this DNA the protein of a much larger clone, which departs from its translation at residue 18; this likely reflects a read error, and the protein shown comes from translating the DNA. V gene TRDV1 combines with J gene TRDJ1; 7 bases align to TRDD2. CDR3 length equals 21 residues. Germline assignment: CDR1 TSWWSYY and CDR2 QGS. CDR3 bases: TGTGCTCTTGGCAGGGCGCTTCCTATCGTGCTACTGCCTTTGTACACCGATCAACTCATCTTT. Its translation is CALGRALPIVLLPLYTDQLIF.

Concerning this clone: A read error is likely here: a far larger clone is one base away. The sample has other DNA sequences that encode this CDR3 too. The V call is TRDV1, the J call TRDJ1; 11 positions match TRDD3. Here the J gene was assigned by germline matching of the DNA, as TCRdb has none. Unmatched junction bases numbered 20, after V lost 2 bases and J lost 3 bases. Per the germline V gene, CDR1 is TSWWSYY and CDR2 is QGS. CDR3 size: 21 residues. The CDR3 here is CALGEFPFLHLGDTIADKLIF. The CDR3 bases are TGTGCTCTTGGGGAATTCCCGTTTCTCCATCTGGGGGATACCATTGCCGATAAACTCATCTTT.

This clone was seen a few times. This DNA's translation and the protein TCRdb lists, from a much larger clone, do not match at residue 19, likely due to a read error; the protein shown is translated from the DNA. The chain couples TRDV1 to TRDJ1; no clear D gene. This CDR3 region has 22 residues. Germline-derived CDR1 and CDR2 are TSWWSYY and QGS. In nucleotides, the CDR3 is TGTGCTCTTGGGGAAATGAAGGCTCGAATGAGGAGATTTACCGGGTACACCGATAGACTCATCTTT. Protein sequence: CALGEMKARMRRFTGYTDRLIF.

For this clone: It differs at one base from a far larger clone, so likely a read error. The sample has other DNA sequences that encode this CDR3 too. The DNA for the CDR3 is TGTGCCTGTGACCCTGCCTTCCGGCCCAATGGAGTAGAGCCCTTACTGGGGGCCGACGCTGACCTATATACCGATAAACTCATCTTT. Protein: CACDPAFRPNGVEPLLGADADLYTDKLIF. The genes are TRDV2 and TRDJ1; 8 nucleotides match TRDD3. The J gene is not listed in TCRdb, so it was assigned here from a DNA match to germline. Trimming cost V 3 bases and J 2 bases; bases outside gene matches: 49. Per the germline V gene, CDR1 is GEAIGNYY and CDR2 is EKD. The CDR3 runs to 29 residues.

This clone has ten or more counts. A far larger clone is only one base removed, so a read error is likely. In the same sample, other DNA sequences code for this CDR3. This chain uses TRDV1 with TRDJ1; weak D call: TRDD2 (5 bases). CDR3 size: 21 residues. V lost 0 bases and J lost 0, with 26 bases in between. Germline V gives CDR1 TSWWSYY, CDR2 QGS. This chain's CDR3 is CALGELKPCRLILKYTDKLIF. CDR3 sequence (DNA): TGTGCTCTTGGGGAACTCAAACCCTGCCGATTGATCCTAAAGTACACCGATAAACTCATCTTT.

This clone has only one observation. The V gene reported is TRDV1; the J gene is uncalled; the table assigns TRDD3, which was not confirmed against the DNA. Looked up from germline, CDR1 is TSWWSYY and CDR2 is QGS. This CDR3 spans 22 amino acids. In DNA form, the CDR3 reads TGTGCCCTTGGGGGAACGTGCGAGTTACCCTGGGGGCATGCAAGGGGAACCGATAAACTCATATTT. Translated: CALGGTCELPWGHARGTDKLIF.

On this clone itself: It is likely a read error: a sequence one base away is far more abundant. Other DNA variants within this sample encode the same CDR3. The V call is TRDV2, the J call TRDJ3, with 10 nucleotides matching TRDD3. TCRdb carries no J gene annotation; the J gene was assigned here by matching the DNA with germline. Per germline, CDR1 GEAIGNYY and CDR2 EKD. This CDR3 has 21 amino acids. CDR3 region: CACDSSCTGGLVSWDTRQMFF. The CDR3 nucleotides read TGTGCCTGTGACTCGTCCTGTACTGGGGGATTGGTCTCCTGGGACACCCGGCAGATGTTTTTC.

This clone was counted between two and nine times. With a far larger clone one base away, a read error is the likely cause. Distinct nucleotide sequences in the sample also encode this CDR3. This chain uses TRDV2 with TRDJ1, with D possibly TRDD3 on 5 matching bases. Germline matching of the DNA provided the J gene here, since TCRdb leaves it blank. The CDR3 length is 27 residues. Looked up from germline, CDR1 is GEAIGNYY and CDR2 is EKD. Trimming took 1 base from V and 0 from J, leaving 47 bases between them. CDR3 coding DNA: TGTGCCTGTGACACATCTCTCCTGAGAATGGGGTCACAGGAGGACCCAAAACCGACTCTCTACACCGATAAACTCATCTTT. Translating it yields CACDTSLLRMGSQEDPKPTLYTDKLIF.

This clone was counted many times. The TCRdb record carries a much larger clone's protein, which differs from this DNA's translation at residue 3; a read error is the likely cause, and the protein listed here is the DNA translation. The chain recombines TRDV1 with TRDJ1, with D possibly TRDD3 on 6 matching bases. Matching the DNA to germline supplied the J gene, which TCRdb does not give. The CDR3 sequence is 19 residues long. The germline gives CDR1 TSWWSYY, CDR2 QGS. The CDR3: CAPGDPSPFGRGYTDKLIF. CDR3 nucleotides: TGTGCTCCTGGGGACCCAAGTCCCTTCGGGAGGGGGTACACCGATAAACTCATCTTT.

About this clone: This likely traces to a read error, being one base from a far larger clone. At the DNA level, this CDR3 is encoded by other sequences in the same sample as well. The chain employs TRDV1 and TRDJ1; 8 positions match TRDD3. Assignment of the J gene here rests on matching the DNA to germline, because TCRdb gives none. With V trimmed by 2 bases and J by 6 bases, 20 bases remained unmatched. Germline V lookup: CDR1 TSWWSYY, CDR2 QGS. CDR3 length equals 19 residues. The CDR3 coding sequence is TGTGCTCTTGGGGAATCCCCGTCCTTTGGACTGGGGGCACCGTATAAACTCATCTTT. Amino acids: CALGESPSFGLGAPYKLIF.

This clone was detected a few times. A far larger clone is one nucleotide away, so this likely arose from a read error. The same CDR3 also results from other DNA sequences found in this sample. The genes are TRDV3 and TRDJ1; D unresolved. The CDR3 spans 13 residues. Germline-derived CDR1 and CDR2 are TVYSNPD and GDNSRS (reference sequence). CDR3 nucleotide sequence: TGTGCCTTTTGTATCTTTAACTCCGACAAACTCATCTTT. Protein: CAFCIFNSDKLIF.

A note on this clone: This is likely an artifact of a read error, given a far larger clone one base away. Other DNA sequences in the sample encode the same CDR3. The chain links TRDV1 to TRDJ1; TRDD2 or TRDD3 may be the D gene (6 bases each). CDR1 is TSWWSYY and CDR2 is QGS in the germline V gene. The CDR3 has 25 amino acids. The CDR3 here is CALGERRPFPIYPLYGGQSTDKLIF. The DNA of the CDR3 is TGTGCCCTTGGGGAACGAAGACCCTTCCCCATATACCCTCTATATGGGGGGCAGTCCACCGATAAACTCATCTTT.

In this sample, this clone turned up a few times. This sequence is one base from a far larger clone and is likely a read error. Other DNA variants within this sample encode the same CDR3. V gene TRDV1 combines with J gene TRDJ1, with 8 nucleotides matching TRDD3. Looked up from germline, CDR1 is TSWWSYY and CDR2 is QGS. The CDR3 is 19 amino acids. In DNA form, the CDR3 reads TGTGCTCTTGGGGGCCCCGGAGGCCACTGGGGGCCCTACACCGATAAGCTCATCTTT. This codes for CALGGPGGHWGPYTDKLIF.